The present entry profiles one T cell receptor (beta chain) with its context. The antigen is unknown. The CDR3 is 14 amino acids. CDR1 LGHDT and CDR2 YNNKEL come from the germline V gene (reference sequence). The V end was cut by 1 base, the J end by 6 bases, with 12 bases between. The library targeted TCRbeta and was prepared with unique molecular identifiers. TCRdb analysed the PCR reads with MiXCR anew, one entry per CDR3 protein. The profile covers about 210,000 distinct CDR3 sequences, with about a sixth appearing a single time and roughly two fifths taken by the ten largest. The data belong to a study of T-cell reconstitution after alpha-beta-depleted transplantation in children. Overall study findings and caveats: As was reported, about two months after transplant, alpha-beta T cells came from several hundred expanded graft clones. T-cell counts and diversity at one year following transplant were attributed mainly to newly produced T cells.

The J gene is TRBJ1-2, the V gene TRBV3-1; D is unclear. The receptor's source is a male patient aged 2 to 9 who had a stem cell transplant for acute lymphoblastic leukemia, so the T cells may come from the graft donor. The sequenced sample was PBMCs, mostly from graft donor cells, obtained 360 days after TCRalphabeta/CD19-depleted stem cell transplant. As DNA, the CDR3 is TGTGCCAGCAGCCAAGTAGAAGGGAGGGATGGCTACACCTTC. Residues: CASSQVEGRDGYTF.